Listed below are T cell receptor beta chains from one sample, sequenced in a study of blood T cell repertoires in COVID-19. Using immunoSEQ multiplex PCR, the repertoire was profiled, and TCRdb retains in-frame clones only, with some absent. This table has some 380,000 clones, around 89% appearing once. The sequencing input was peripheral blood. Receptors were obtained from a man aged 18 to 29 with active or convalescent COVID-19. CDR3s include the opening cysteine and the closing phenylalanine or tryptophan. Each record gives: J gene, D gene, V gene, clone size, CDR3 protein, CDR3 DNA. A D gene is named only where the DNA matches it firmly. Size tells how often a clone was seen (once, few, many) or the class of an expanded clone, and some rows leave it out.

j_call: TRBJ1-5
d_call: TRBD1
v_call: TRBV2
clone_size: .
cdr3_aa: CASSLEGQGSELRNQPQHF
cdr3_nt: TGTGCCAGCAGTCTAGAGGGACAGGGCTCAGAATTGCGCAATCAGCCCCAGCATTTT

j_call: TRBJ2-3
d_call: TRBD2
v_call: TRBV19
clone_size: few
cdr3_aa: CASSIGGGSTDTQYF
cdr3_nt: TGTGCCAGTAGTATCGGCGGGGGTAGCACAGATACGCAGTATTTT

j_call: TRBJ1-2
d_call: TRBD1
v_call: TRBV29-1
clone_size: .
cdr3_aa: CSVGGAGGNYGYTF
cdr3_nt: TGCAGCGTTGGAGGAGCAGGGGGGAACTATGGCTACACCTTC

j_call: TRBJ2-6
d_call: .
v_call: TRBV27
clone_size: .
cdr3_aa: CASSLSGSGANVLTF
cdr3_nt: TGTGCCAGCAGTTTATCCGGCTCTGGGGCCAACGTGCTGACTTTC

j_call: TRBJ1-1
d_call: TRBD1
v_call: TRBV27
clone_size: .
cdr3_aa: CASSSDRGPTLEAFF
cdr3_nt: TGTGCCAGCAGTTCGGACAGGGGACCAACACTGGAAGCTTTCTTT

j_call: TRBJ1-1
d_call: .
v_call: TRBV27
clone_size: few
cdr3_aa: CASSSPGMNTEAFF
cdr3_nt: TGTGCCAGCAGTTCTCCGGGTATGAACACTGAAGCTTTCTTT

j_call: TRBJ2-7
d_call: TRBD1
v_call: TRBV5-4
clone_size: many
cdr3_aa: CASSETGEDEQYF
cdr3_nt: TGTGCCAGCAGCGAGACAGGGGAGGACGAGCAGTACTTC

j_call: TRBJ1-4
d_call: .
v_call: TRBV18
clone_size: .
cdr3_aa: CASSPLAGEGNEKLFF
cdr3_nt: TGTGCCAGCTCACCCTTGGCGGGGGAAGGTAATGAAAAACTGTTTTTT

j_call: TRBJ1-2
d_call: .
v_call: TRBV7-9
clone_size: .
cdr3_aa: CASSFEQIYGYTF
cdr3_nt: TGTGCCAGCAGCTTCGAACAGATCTATGGCTACACCTTC

j_call: TRBJ2-5
d_call: .
v_call: TRBV14
clone_size: .
cdr3_aa: CASSLPFGTKETQYF
cdr3_nt: TGTGCCAGCAGCCTCCCGTTCGGCACTAAAGAGACCCAGTACTTC

j_call: TRBJ2-5
d_call: TRBD1
v_call: TRBV4-2
clone_size: .
cdr3_aa: CASSQPGTGGETQYF
cdr3_nt: TGTGCCAGCAGCCAACCCGGGACAGGCGGGGAGACCCAGTACTTC

j_call: TRBJ2-7
d_call: TRBD1
v_call: TRBV9
clone_size: .
cdr3_aa: CASSVGTGALYEQYF
cdr3_nt: TGTGCCAGCAGCGTTGGGACAGGGGCTTTATACGAGCAGTACTTC

j_call: TRBJ1-1
d_call: TRBD1
v_call: TRBV29-1
clone_size: .
cdr3_aa: CSVAWDSRGAFF
cdr3_nt: TGCAGCGTTGCTTGGGACAGTCGGGGGGCTTTCTTT

j_call: TRBJ2-3
d_call: TRBD1
v_call: TRBV24-1
clone_size: .
cdr3_aa: CATSELRGYTDTQYF
cdr3_nt: TGTGCCACCAGTGAACTCAGGGGGTACACAGATACGCAGTATTTT

j_call: TRBJ2-1
d_call: TRBD2
v_call: TRBV5-5
clone_size: .
cdr3_aa: CASRAGTSGGTYNEQFF
cdr3_nt: TGTGCCAGCAGGGCCGGGACTAGCGGGGGGACATACAATGAGCAGTTCTTC

j_call: TRBJ2-5
d_call: .
v_call: TRBV5-1
clone_size: .
cdr3_aa: CASSLAARGQETQYF
cdr3_nt: TGCGCCAGCAGCTTGGCCGCCAGGGGCCAAGAGACCCAGTACTTC